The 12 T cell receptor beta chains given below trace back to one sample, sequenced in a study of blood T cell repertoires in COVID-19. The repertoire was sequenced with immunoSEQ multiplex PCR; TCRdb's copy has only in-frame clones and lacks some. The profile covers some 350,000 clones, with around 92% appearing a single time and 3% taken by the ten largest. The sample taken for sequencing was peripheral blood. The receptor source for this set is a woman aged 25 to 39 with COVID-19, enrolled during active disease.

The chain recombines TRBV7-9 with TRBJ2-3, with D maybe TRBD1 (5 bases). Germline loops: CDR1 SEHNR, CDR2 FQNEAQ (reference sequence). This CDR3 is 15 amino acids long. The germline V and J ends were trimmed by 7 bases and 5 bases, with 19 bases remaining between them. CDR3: CASTPGQTVGDTQYF. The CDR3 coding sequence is TGTGCCAGCACCCCAGGGCAAACCGTGGGAGATACGCAGTATTTT.

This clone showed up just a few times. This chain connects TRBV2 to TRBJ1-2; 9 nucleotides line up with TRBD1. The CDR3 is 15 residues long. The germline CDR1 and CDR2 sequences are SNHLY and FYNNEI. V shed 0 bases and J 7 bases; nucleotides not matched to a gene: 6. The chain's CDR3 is CASSEAGTGFGGYTF. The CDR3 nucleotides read TGTGCCAGCAGTGAAGCTGGGACAGGGTTTGGTGGCTACACCTTC.

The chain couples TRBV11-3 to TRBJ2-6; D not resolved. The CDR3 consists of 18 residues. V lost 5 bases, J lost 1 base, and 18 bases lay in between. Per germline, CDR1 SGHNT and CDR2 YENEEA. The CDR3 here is CASSTIFARFSGANVLTF. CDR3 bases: TGTGCCAGCAGCACCATTTTTGCGAGGTTTTCTGGGGCCAACGTCCTGACTTTC. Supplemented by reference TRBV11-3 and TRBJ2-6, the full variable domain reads EAGVVQSPRYKIIEKKQPVAFWCNPISGHNTLYWYLQNLGQGPELLIRYENEEAVDDSQLPKDRFSAERLKGVDSTLKIQPAELGDSAVYLCASSTIFARFSGANVLTFGAGSRLTVL.

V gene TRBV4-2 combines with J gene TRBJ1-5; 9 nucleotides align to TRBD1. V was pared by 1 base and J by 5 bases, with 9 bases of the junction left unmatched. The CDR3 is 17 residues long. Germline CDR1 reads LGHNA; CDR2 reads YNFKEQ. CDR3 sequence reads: CASSQVGWDRADQPQHF. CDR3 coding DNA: TGTGCCAGCAGCCAAGTCGGATGGGACAGGGCGGATCAGCCCCAGCATTTT.

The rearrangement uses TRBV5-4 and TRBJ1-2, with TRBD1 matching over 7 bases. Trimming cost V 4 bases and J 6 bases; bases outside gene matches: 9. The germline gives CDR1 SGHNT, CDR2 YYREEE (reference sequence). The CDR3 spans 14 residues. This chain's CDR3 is CASSPTGLRDGYTF. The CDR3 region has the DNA TGTGCCAGCAGCCCGACAGGGCTGCGGGATGGCTACACCTTC.

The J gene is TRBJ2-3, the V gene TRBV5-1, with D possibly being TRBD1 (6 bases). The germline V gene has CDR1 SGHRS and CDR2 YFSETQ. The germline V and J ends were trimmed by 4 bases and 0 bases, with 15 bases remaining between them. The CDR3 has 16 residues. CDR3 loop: CASSQQGDSSTDTQYF. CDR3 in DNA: TGCGCCAGCAGCCAACAGGGAGACTCAAGCACAGATACGCAGTATTTT.

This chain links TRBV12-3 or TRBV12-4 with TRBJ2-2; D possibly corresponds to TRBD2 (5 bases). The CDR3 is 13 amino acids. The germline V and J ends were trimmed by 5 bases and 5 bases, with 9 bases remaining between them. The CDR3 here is CASSTGNTGELFF. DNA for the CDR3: TGTGCCAGCAGTACGGGGAATACCGGGGAGCTGTTTTTT.

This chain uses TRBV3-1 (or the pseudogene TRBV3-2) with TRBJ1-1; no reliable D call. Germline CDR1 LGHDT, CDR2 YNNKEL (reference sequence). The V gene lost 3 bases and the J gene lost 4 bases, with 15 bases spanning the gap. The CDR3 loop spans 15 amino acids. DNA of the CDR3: TGTGCCAGCAGCCAGGAGGGAGGCCGGCGCACTGAAGCTTTCTTT. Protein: CASSQEGGRRTEAFF.

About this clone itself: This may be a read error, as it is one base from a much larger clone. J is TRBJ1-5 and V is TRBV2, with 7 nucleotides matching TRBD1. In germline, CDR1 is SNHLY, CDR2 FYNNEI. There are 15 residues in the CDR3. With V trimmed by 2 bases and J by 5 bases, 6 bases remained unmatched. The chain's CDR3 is CASSEQAGGHQPQHF. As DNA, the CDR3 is TGTGCCAGCAGTGAACAGGCAGGGGGGCATCAGCCCCAGCATTTT. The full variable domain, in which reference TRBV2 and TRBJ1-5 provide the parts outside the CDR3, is EPEVTQTPSHQVTQMGQEVILRCVPISNHLYFYWYRQILGQKVEFLVSFYNNEISEKSEIFDDQFSVERPDGSNFTLKIRSTKLEDSAMYFCASSEQAGGHQPQHFGDGTRLSIL.

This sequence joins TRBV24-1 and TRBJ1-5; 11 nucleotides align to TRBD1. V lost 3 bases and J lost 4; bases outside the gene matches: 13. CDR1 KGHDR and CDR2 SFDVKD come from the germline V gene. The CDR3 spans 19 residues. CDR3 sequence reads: CATSDGGTGGGVGNQPQHF. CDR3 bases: TGTGCCACCAGTGATGGAGGGACAGGGGGTGGGGTGGGGAATCAGCCCCAGCATTTT.

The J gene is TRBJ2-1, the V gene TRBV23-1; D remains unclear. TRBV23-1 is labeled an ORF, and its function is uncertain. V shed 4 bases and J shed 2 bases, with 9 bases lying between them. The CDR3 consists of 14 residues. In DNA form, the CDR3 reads TGCGCCAGCAGTCCGCAGGTACCCTACAATGAGCAGTTCTTC. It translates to CASSPQVPYNEQFF.

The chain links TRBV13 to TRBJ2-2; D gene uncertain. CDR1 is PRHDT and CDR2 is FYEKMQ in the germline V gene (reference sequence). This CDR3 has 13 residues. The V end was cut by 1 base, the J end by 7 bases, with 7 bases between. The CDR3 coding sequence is TGTGCCAGCAGCTTAGCTGTTGTCGGGGAGCTGTTTTTT. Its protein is CASSLAVVGELFF.